This record concerns one T cell receptor (beta chain) sequence. The data stem from a study of blood T cell repertoires in COVID-19. As for the study in general: PBMCs, B-cell-depleted T cells, or T cells provided the cDNA or gDNA that made up the material.

The method was immunoSEQ multiplex PCR; TCRdb's version includes in-frame clones alone and lacks a portion of them. The data contain 350,000 to 450,000 clones, about 90% of them singletons. Recruited during active infection, patients (from Seattle) were subsequently followed longitudinally. J lost 5 bases, V lost 2 bases, and 6 bases had no gene match. There are 16 residues in the CDR3. Germline V CDR1 and CDR2: MNHNS, SASEGT. V is TRBV6-1 and J is TRBJ1-1; 12 bases align to TRBD1. Sequenced material: peripheral blood. The receptor was isolated from a woman aged 55 to 70 with COVID-19, enrolled during active disease. The CDR3 DNA sequence: TGTGCCAGCAGTGAACCGGGACAGGGGGCGCTAACTGAAGCTTTCTTT. This gives the protein CASSEPGQGALTEAFF.